This T cell receptor beta chain was sequenced in a study of long-term antiretroviral therapy in people with HIV. The CDR3 consists of 14 residues. The germline gives CDR1 SGHTA, CDR2 FQGTGA. Trimming took 3 bases from V and 0 from J, leaving 8 bases between them. Notes on this clone: Its antigen is undetermined.

Runs used v3.0 of the immunoSEQ assay and were done at survey level. What sequencing targeted per sample was about 35,000-50,000 T-cell genomes. Produced via immunoSEQ multiplex PCR; TCRdb's table is partial and in-frame only. The sample carries about 21,000 clones, around 86% recorded once. Study-wide points: Those clones which expanded before ART made up the dominant part of the repertoire at all time points.

PBMC samples from each donor numbered at least one pre-ART and at least two post-ART. The chain is built from TRBV7-3 and TRBJ1-2; a weak D match, TRBD1 (6 bases). The TCR sequence derives from a man between 18 and 29 years old with HIV. The starting material was unsorted PBMCs, obtained 0.2 years before starting antiretroviral therapy. This chain's CDR3 is CASSLDRPNYGYTF. CDR3 nucleotides: TGTGCCAGCAGCTTGGACAGACCTAACTATGGCTACACCTTC.